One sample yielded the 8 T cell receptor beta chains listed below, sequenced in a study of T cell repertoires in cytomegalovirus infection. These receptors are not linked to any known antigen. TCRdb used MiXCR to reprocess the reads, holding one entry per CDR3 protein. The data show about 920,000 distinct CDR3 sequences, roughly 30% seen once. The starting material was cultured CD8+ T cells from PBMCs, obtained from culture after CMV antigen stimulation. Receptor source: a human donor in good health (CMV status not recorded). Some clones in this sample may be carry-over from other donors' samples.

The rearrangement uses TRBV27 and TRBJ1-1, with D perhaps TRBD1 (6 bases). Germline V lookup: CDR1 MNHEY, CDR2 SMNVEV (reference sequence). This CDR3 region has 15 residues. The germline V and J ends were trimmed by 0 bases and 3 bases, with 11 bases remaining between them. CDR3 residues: CASSLSAGVDTEAFF. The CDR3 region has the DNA TGTGCCAGCAGTTTATCGGCAGGGGTGGACACTGAAGCTTTCTTT.

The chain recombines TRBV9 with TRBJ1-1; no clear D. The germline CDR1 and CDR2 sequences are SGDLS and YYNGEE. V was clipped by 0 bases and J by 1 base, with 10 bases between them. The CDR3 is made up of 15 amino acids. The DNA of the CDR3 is TGTGCCAGCAGCGTAGATGGGGTGGGGAACACTGAAGCTTTCTTT. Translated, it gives CASSVDGVGNTEAFF.

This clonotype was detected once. Written as DNA, the CDR3 is TGTGCCAGCAGTTTAGACGGGTTCAACGAGCAGTACTTC. Encoded protein: CASSLDGFNEQYF. J is TRBJ2-7 and V is TRBV27; no clear D gene. This CDR3 is 13 amino acids long. Germline V lookup: CDR1 MNHEY, CDR2 SMNVEV (reference sequence). Trimming shortened V by 2 bases and J by 5 bases, and 10 bases separated the two germline ends.

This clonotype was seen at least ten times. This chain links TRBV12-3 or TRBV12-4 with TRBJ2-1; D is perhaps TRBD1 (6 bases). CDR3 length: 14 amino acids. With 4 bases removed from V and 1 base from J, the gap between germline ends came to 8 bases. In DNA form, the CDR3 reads TGTGCCAGCAGTTCAGGGGATTCCTACAATGAGCAGTTCTTC. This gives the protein CASSSGDSYNEQFF.

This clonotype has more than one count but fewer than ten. For the CDR3, the DNA is TGCGCCAGCAGTCAATACCCCCCCGACTTGGACCGGGAAAAACTGTTTTTT. Amino acid sequence: CASSQYPPDLDREKLFF. The rearrangement joins TRBV23-1 to TRBJ1-4; no definite D call. TRBV23-1 is reported as an ORF; its role is uncertain. The CDR3 spans 17 residues. Trimming shortened V by 1 base and J by 8 bases, and 20 bases separated the two germline ends.

The CDR3 spells CASSRQGLAYNEQFF. For the CDR3, the DNA is TGTGCCAGCAGCCGTCAGGGGCTTGCCTACAATGAGCAGTTCTTC. The V and J genes are TRBV7-6 and TRBJ2-1; D may be TRBD1 (6 bases). The V gene lost 5 bases and the J gene lost 2 bases, with 13 bases spanning the gap. The CDR3 consists of 15 residues. Per germline, CDR1 SGHVS and CDR2 FNYEAQ.

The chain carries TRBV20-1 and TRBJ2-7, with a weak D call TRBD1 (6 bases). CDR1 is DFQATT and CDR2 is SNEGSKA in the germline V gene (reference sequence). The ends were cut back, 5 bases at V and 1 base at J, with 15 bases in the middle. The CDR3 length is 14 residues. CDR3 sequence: CSAGDKNASYEQYF. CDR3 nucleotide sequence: TGCAGTGCTGGGGACAAAAACGCTTCCTACGAGCAGTACTTC.

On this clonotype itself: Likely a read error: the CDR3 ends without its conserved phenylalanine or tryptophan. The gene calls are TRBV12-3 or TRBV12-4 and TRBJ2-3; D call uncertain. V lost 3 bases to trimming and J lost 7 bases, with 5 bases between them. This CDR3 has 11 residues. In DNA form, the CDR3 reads TGTGCCAGCAGTTTCACGTATACGCAGTATTTA. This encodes CASSFTYTQYL.